This T cell receptor beta chain was identified in a study of cytomegalovirus exposure and HLA in healthy donors. This clone occurred a few times. Antigen unknown. Whole-study findings and limits: Overall, approximately 150 TCR beta chains were annotated as cytomegalovirus-associated. Reports described diagnosis of cytomegalovirus status by the classifier as highly specific and sensitive.

Assay used: immunoSEQ multiplex PCR; TCRdb lists only in-frame clones, some missing. Of around 70,000 clones detected, about 94% appear once; the ten largest clones hold roughly 1.5%. V was clipped by 10 bases and J by 4 bases; unmatched bases: 5. The CDR3 length is 14 residues. The V gene's germline CDR1 is MNHNS and CDR2 SASEGT. The sequencing sample was made of PBMCs. The sequence was collected from a man in his late teens or twenties in good health and CMV-seropositive. The V gene is TRBV6-1, the J gene TRBJ2-3, with TRBD2 matching over 13 bases. The CDR3 region is CATSGLAGADTQYF. CDR3 nucleotide sequence: TGTGCCACCTCCGGACTAGCGGGAGCAGATACGCAGTATTTT.